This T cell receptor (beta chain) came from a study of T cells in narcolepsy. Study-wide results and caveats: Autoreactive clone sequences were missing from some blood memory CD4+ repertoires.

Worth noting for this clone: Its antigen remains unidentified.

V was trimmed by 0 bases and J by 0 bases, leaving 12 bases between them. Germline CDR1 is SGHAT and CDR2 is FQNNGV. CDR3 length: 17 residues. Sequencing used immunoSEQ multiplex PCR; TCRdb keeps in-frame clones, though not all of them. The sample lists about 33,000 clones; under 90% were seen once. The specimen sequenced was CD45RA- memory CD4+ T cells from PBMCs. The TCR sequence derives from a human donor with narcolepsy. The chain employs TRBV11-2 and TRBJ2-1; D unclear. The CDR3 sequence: CASSLDRAASSYNEQFF. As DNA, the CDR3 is TGTGCCAGCAGCTTAGACCGAGCAGCGAGCTCCTACAATGAGCAGTTCTTC. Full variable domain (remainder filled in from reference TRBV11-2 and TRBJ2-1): EAGVAQSPRYKIIEKRQSVAFWCNPISGHATLYWYQQILGQGPKLLIQFQNNGVVDDSQLPKDRFSAERLKGVDSTLKIQPAKLEDSAVYLCASSLDRAASSYNEQFFGPGTRLTVL.